This paragraph reports one TCR beta chain. Using immunoSEQ multiplex PCR, the repertoire was profiled, and TCRdb retains in-frame clones only, with some absent. The data contain around 13,000 clones, around 82% of them singletons. The time point: 2014-2015 season, pre-vaccination. Between about 40 and 100 mL of blood was drawn per time point. This sample was included in a study of follicular helper T cells after annual influenza vaccination. Study details: For some subjects, blood spans the 2013-2014, 2014-2015 and 2015-2016 annual vaccinations.

The CDR3 is 13 residues long. The ends were cut back, 3 bases at V and 4 bases at J, with 7 bases in the middle. CDR1 and CDR2 from the germline V gene are SNHLY and FYNNEI. The input for sequencing was CXCR5- memory CD4+ T cells sorted from blood, taken on the day of influenza vaccination. The origin of this receptor is an adult who received the influenza vaccine. This sequence joins TRBV2 and TRBJ1-5; D call uncertain. The CDR3 DNA follows: TGTGCCAGCAGTGATGACGGGAATCAGCCCCAGCATTTT. It encodes CASSDDGNQPQHF.